The 10 T cell receptor beta chains below all came from one sample that was sequenced in a study of blood T cell repertoires in COVID-19 (dated by TCRdb to 2019 to 2021). Libraries were prepared through the immunoSEQ multiplex PCR assay. TCRdb took this table from immuneACCESS and kept in-frame rearrangements with V and J called. Such tables lack part of the clones; where checked against another copy, unresolved V genes explain under half of the gap, and the rest is unexplained. For this sample there are over 65,000 clones; 90% appear just once. Together, the top ten hold approximately 9% of the sample. The sequenced sample consisted of peripheral blood. The receptors were gathered from a human donor in a cohort sampled during active COVID-19.

The chain carries TRBV9 and TRBJ2-3; the D gene is possibly TRBD2 (6 bases). The CDR3 is 19 residues long. V dropped 0 bases and J dropped 0 bases, with 20 bases sitting between them. CDR1 is SGDLS, CDR2 YYNGEE, per germline. CDR3 sequence (DNA): TGTGCCAGCAGCGTAGGGGGGAGGAATGGCTGGCATAGCACAGATACGCAGTATTTT. This gives the protein CASSVGGRNGWHSTDTQYF.

This chain links TRBV5-1 with TRBJ2-5, with 7 bases matching TRBD2. V was pared by 0 bases and J by 2 bases, with 7 bases of the junction left unmatched. The CDR3 is 16 residues long. Germline V gene lookup returns CDR1 SGHRS and CDR2 YFSETQ. This CDR3 reads CASSLGVGLDQETQYF. CDR3 nucleotides: TGCGCCAGCAGCTTGGGGGTTGGACTAGATCAAGAGACCCAGTACTTC.

The chain links TRBV5-6 to TRBJ2-7; 7 nucleotides match TRBD1. After removal of 6 bases from V and 4 bases from J, the junction contained 7 bases not matched to a gene. The CDR3 has 13 residues. Per germline, CDR1 SGHDT and CDR2 YYEEEE. The CDR3 region is CASTLDRAYEQYF. CDR3 nucleotide sequence: TGTGCCAGCACCTTAGACAGGGCTTACGAGCAGTACTTC.

The CDR3 region has the DNA TGTGCCAGCAGCTCCAACAGGAACACTGAAGCTTTCTTT. This translates into CASSSNRNTEAFF. The chain employs TRBV5-4 and TRBJ1-1; no clear D gene. Trimming shortened V by 3 bases and J by 1 base, and 7 bases separated the two germline ends. Germline CDR1 and CDR2: SGHNT and YYREEE (reference sequence). The CDR3 has 13 amino acids.

The chain is built from TRBV5-5 and TRBJ2-3; D possibly corresponds to TRBD1 (6 bases). CDR3 length equals 16 residues. Trimming stripped 4 bases from V and 0 bases from J, with 15 bases between. Germline-derived CDR1 and CDR2 are SGHKS and YYEKEE (reference sequence). CDR3 DNA: TGTGCCAGCAGCCCTAGGTCGGACAGTAGCACAGATACGCAGTATTTT. Protein: CASSPRSDSSTDTQYF.

The V call is TRBV19, the J call TRBJ2-5, with 7 bases lining up with TRBD2. CDR1 and CDR2 from the germline V gene are LNHDA and SQIVND (reference sequence). The CDR3 loop spans 15 amino acids. The V gene end was trimmed by 0 bases and the J gene end by 5 bases; junction bases not matched to a gene: 6. The CDR3 DNA follows: TGTGCCAGTAGTATAGATCGCGGGAGAGGCGAGACCCAGTACTTC. Encoded protein: CASSIDRGRGETQYF. Looking up the rest from reference TRBV19 and TRBJ2-5 gives the full variable domain: DGGITQSPKYLFRKEGQNVTLSCEQNLNHDAMYWYRQDPGQGLRLIYYSQIVNDFQKGDIAEGYSVSREKKESFPLTVTSAQKNPTAFYLCASSIDRGRGETQYFGPGTRLLVL.

J is TRBJ2-5 and V is TRBV27; TRBD2 agrees at 9 bases. The CDR3 runs 19 residues. V trimming: 5 bases; J trimming: 5 bases; junction bases outside the gene matches: 21. Germline V gene sequence: CDR1 MNHEY, CDR2 SMNVEV (reference sequence). CDR3 nucleotide sequence: TGTGCCAGCAGTCAACGACTAGCGGAGCCCCATATAACCCCGGAGACCCAGTACTTC. Its translation is CASSQRLAEPHITPETQYF.

This clone is a singleton in its sample. The chain recombines TRBV7-2 with TRBJ2-3, with 7 bases fitting TRBD1. The CDR3 spans 13 residues. Trimming at V came to 5 bases and at J to 8 bases, leaving 7 bases not matched to a gene. CDR1 SGHTA and CDR2 FQGNSA come from the germline V gene. CDR3 residues: CASSVDRDGTQYF. The CDR3 DNA is TGTGCCAGCAGCGTCGACAGGGATGGTACGCAGTATTTT.

This chain links TRBV30 with TRBJ2-3; no reliable D call. V shed 1 base and J shed 7 bases, with 18 bases lying between them. This CDR3 comprises 15 residues. Germline loops: CDR1 GTSNPN, CDR2 SVGIG (reference sequence). Written as DNA, the CDR3 is TGTGCCTGGAGTGAGGCGGCATCAACTTCGAATACGCAGTATTTT. It codes for CAWSEAASTSNTQYF.

The CDR3 nucleotides are TGTGCCAGCAGCCCCCCGGGTCGGGGTGAGCAGTTCTTC. Translated: CASSPPGRGEQFF. This rearrangement joins TRBV7-2 to TRBJ2-1; possibly TRBD2 for D (5 bases). Looked up from germline, CDR1 is SGHTA and CDR2 is FQGNSA. V was trimmed by 5 bases and J by 9 bases, leaving 14 bases between them. The CDR3 runs 13 residues.